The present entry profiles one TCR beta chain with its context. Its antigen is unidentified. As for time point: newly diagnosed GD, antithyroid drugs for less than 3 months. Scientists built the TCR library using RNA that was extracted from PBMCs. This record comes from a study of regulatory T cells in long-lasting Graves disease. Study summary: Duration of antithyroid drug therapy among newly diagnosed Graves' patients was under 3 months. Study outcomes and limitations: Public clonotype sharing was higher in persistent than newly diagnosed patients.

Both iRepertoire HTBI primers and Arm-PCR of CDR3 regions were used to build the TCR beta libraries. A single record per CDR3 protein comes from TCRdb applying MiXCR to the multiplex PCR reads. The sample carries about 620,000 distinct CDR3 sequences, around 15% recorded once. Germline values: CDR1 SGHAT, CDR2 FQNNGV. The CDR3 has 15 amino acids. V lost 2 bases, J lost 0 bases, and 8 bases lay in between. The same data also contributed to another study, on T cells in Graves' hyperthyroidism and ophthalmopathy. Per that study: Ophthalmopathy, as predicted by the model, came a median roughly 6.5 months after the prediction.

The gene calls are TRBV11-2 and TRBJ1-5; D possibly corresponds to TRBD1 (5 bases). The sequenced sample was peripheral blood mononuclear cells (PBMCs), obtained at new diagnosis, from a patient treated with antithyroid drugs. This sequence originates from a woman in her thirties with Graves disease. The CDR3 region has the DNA TGTGCCAGCAGCTTACAGGGATATAGCAATCAGCCCCAGCATTTT. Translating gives CASSLQGYSNQPQHF.